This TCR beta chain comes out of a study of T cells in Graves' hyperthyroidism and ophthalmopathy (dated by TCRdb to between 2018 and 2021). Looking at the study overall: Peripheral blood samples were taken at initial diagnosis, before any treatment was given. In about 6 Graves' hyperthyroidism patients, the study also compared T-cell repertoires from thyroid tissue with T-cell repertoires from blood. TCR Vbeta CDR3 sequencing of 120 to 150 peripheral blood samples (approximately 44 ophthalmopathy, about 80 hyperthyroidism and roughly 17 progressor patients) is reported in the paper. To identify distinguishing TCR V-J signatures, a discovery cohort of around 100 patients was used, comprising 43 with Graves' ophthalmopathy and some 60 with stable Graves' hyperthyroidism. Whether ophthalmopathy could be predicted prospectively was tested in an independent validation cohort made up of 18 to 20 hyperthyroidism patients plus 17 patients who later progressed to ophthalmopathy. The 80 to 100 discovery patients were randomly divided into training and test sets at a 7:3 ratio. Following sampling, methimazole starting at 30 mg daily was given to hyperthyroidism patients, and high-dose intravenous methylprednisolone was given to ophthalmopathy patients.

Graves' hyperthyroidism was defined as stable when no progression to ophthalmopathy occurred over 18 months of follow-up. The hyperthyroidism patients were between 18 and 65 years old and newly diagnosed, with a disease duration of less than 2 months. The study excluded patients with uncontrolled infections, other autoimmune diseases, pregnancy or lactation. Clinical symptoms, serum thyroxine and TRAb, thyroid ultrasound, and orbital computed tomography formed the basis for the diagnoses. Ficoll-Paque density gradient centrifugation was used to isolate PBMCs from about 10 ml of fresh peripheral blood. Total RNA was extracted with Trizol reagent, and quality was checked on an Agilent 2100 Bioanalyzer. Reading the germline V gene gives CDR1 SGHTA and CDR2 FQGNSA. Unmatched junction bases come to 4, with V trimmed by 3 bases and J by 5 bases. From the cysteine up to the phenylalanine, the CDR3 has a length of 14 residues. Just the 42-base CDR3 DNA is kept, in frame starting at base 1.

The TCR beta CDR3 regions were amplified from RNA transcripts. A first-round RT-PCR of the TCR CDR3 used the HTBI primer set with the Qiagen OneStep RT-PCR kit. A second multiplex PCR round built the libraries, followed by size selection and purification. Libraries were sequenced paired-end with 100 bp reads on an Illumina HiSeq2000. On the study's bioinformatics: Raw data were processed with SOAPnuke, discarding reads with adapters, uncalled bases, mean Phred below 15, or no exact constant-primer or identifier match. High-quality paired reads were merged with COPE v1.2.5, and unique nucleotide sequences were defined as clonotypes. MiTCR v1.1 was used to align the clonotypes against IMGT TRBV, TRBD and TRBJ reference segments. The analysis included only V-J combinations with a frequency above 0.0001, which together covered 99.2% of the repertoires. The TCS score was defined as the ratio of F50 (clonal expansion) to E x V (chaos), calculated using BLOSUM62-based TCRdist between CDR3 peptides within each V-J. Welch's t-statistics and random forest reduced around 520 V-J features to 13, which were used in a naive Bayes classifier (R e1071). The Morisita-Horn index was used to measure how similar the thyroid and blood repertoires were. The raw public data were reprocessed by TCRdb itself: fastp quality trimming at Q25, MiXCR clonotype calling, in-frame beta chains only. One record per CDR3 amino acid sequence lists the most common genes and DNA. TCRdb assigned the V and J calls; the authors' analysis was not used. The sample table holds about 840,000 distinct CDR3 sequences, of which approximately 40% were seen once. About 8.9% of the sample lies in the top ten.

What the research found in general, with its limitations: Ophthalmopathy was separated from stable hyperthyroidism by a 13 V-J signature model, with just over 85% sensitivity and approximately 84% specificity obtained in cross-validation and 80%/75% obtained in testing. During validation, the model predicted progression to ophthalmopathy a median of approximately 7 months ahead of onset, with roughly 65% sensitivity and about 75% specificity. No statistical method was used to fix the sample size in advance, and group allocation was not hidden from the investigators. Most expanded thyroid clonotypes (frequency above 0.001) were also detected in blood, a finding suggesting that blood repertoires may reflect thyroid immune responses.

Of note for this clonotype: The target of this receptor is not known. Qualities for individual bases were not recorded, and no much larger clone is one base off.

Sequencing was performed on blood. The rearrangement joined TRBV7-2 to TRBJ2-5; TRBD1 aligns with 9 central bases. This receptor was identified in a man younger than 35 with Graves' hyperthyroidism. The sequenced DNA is TGTGCCAGCAGCTTCCGACAGGGGGGGGAGACCCAGTACTTC. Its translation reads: CASSFRQGGETQYF. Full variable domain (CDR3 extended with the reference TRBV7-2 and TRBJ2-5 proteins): GAGVSQSPSNKVTEKGKDVELRCDPISGHTALYWYRQSLGQGLEFLIYFQGNSAPDKSGLPSDRFSAERTGGSVSTLTIQRTQQEDSAVYLCASSFRQGGETQYFGPGTRLLVL.